The sequence of this T cell receptor (beta chain) was determined in a study of OX40 agonist ivuxolimab in advanced cancers. At the level of the study: Ivuxolimab, which patients received intravenously every 2 weeks, was dosed at 0.01 to 10 mg/kg. Dose-escalation patients had hepatocellular carcinoma, melanoma, renal cell or head and neck cancer.

Trimming pared 1 base from V and 0 bases from J, leaving 10 bases between. The CDR3 covers 16 residues. Germline values: CDR1 SGHTS, CDR2 YDEGEE. TCRdb's table, derived via immunoSEQ multiplex PCR, lists solely in-frame clones and lacks some. The repertoire consists of tens of thousands of clones, with roughly 90% occurring once and the leading ten covering about 17%. The chain couples TRBV5-8 to TRBJ1-4, with D tentatively TRBD1 (5 bases). The material sequenced was CD4+ or CD8+ T cells sorted from blood, taken in a trial of the OX40 agonist ivuxolimab. The TCR originated in an adult with an advanced solid tumor such as melanoma, head and neck, liver or kidney cancer. CDR3 in amino acids: CASSLPWGATNEKLFF. In DNA form, the CDR3 reads TGTGCCAGCAGCTTGCCGTGGGGGGCAACTAATGAAAAACTGTTTTTT.